This T cell receptor (beta chain) stems from a study of T cells in Graves' hyperthyroidism and ophthalmopathy. General study findings and limits: Through a model of 13 V-J features, ophthalmopathy was separated from stable hyperthyroidism.

With regard to this clonotype: What it binds is unknown.

Germline V gene sequence: CDR1 SGHAT, CDR2 FQDESV (reference sequence). The CDR3 contains 16 residues. V was shortened by 6 bases and J by 0 bases, with 14 bases between the two germline ends. The TCR beta CDR3 regions underwent amplification using RNA transcripts as the source. The study used the HTBI primer set for a first-round RT-PCR of the TCR CDR3. TCRdb reanalysed the multiplex PCR reads using MiXCR and keeps one entry per CDR3 protein. The sample yields some 500,000 distinct CDR3 sequences, about 16% seen once. The receptor was isolated from a woman in her twenties or thirties with Graves' ophthalmopathy. The sample comprised blood. This rearrangement joins TRBV11-1 to TRBJ1-4; D ambiguous. CDR3 residues: CASSGVDLTTNEKLFF. CDR3 bases: TGTGCCAGCAGTGGTGTCGACCTTACAACTAATGAAAAACTGTTTTTT.